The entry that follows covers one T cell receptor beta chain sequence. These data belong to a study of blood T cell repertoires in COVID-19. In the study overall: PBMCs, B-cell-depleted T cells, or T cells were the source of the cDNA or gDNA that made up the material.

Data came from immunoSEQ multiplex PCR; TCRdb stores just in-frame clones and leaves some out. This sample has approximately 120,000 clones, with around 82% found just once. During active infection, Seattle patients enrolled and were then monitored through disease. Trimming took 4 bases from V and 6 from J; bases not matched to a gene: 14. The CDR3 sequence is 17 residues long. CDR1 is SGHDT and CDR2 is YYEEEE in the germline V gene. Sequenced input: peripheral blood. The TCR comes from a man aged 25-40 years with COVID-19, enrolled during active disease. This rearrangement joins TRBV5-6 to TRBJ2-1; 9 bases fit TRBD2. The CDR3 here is CASSPYTPGLAPNEQFF. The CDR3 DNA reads TGTGCCAGCAGCCCCTACACCCCGGGACTAGCCCCCAATGAGCAGTTCTTC. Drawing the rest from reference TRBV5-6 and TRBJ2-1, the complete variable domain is DAGVTQSPTHLIKTRGQQVTLRCSPKSGHDTVSWYQQALGQGPQFIFQYYEEEERQRGNFPDRFSGHQFPNYSSELNVNALLLGDSALYLCASSPYTPGLAPNEQFFGPGTRLTVL.